The clone carrying this T cell receptor (beta chain) was seen at least ten times. Its specificity is not known. This entry is derived from a study of CD8+CD57+ T cells in acquired aplastic anemia. Study summary: DNA per sorted CD4+ or CD8+ sample ranged about 0.2 to 30 ug, averaging around 3 ug. Regarding the study as a whole: It was found that nearly 30 CD8+ CDR3 sequences were shared between patients and controls.

Trimming removed 2 bases from V and 6 bases from J, with 11 bases in between. Germline-derived CDR1 and CDR2 are LNHDA and SQIVND (reference sequence). This CDR3 is 14 amino acids long. Researchers used genomic DNA as the template to profile TCR beta VDJ and CDR3. From the reads, TCRdb called clonotypes with MiXCR, one entry per CDR3 protein. The sample contains 160,000 or so distinct CDR3 sequences, roughly 48% of which appear only once. Individuals selected for sequencing had exhibited CD8+CD57+ cell expansion on flow cytometry. Each patient carried a diagnosis of severe acquired aplastic anemia. No therapy was given to patients before blood sampling.

The TCR originated in a human donor with aplastic anemia. The genes are TRBV19 and TRBJ2-1; maybe TRBD1 (5 bases). The specimen was sorted CD4+, CD8+, or CD8+CD57+ T cells (not recorded which) from PBMCs. The CDR3 DNA reads TGTGCCAGTAGTATATCCCAGGGCCGCAATGAGCAGTTCTTC. It translates to CASSISQGRNEQFF.